Presented here are 8 T cell receptor beta chains from one specimen sequenced in a study. TCRdb re-called the 5' RACE reads through MiXCR, storing one row per CDR3 protein. The sample records 4,500 to 6,500 distinct CDR3 sequences, 50% to 65% being singletons. Sequenced material: memory CD4+ T cells sorted from blood. The subset denotes: memory CD4+ T cells, CD4+CD45RO+CD25-. These receptors were obtained from a female donor with breast cancer.

This sequence joins TRBV12-3 or TRBV12-4 and TRBJ1-5; D uncertain. V was clipped by 3 bases and J by 6 bases, with 9 bases between them. This CDR3 has 13 residues. The CDR3 sequence: CASSLAVRQPQHF. The CDR3 bases are TGTGCCAGCAGTTTGGCAGTACGTCAGCCCCAGCATTTT.

To note about this clonotype: Since a much larger clone is just one base distant, this may be a read error. V and J are TRBV20-1 and TRBJ1-5; D ambiguous. This CDR3 spans 18 amino acids. V was cut by 4 bases and J by 2 bases, with 24 bases left in between. CDR1 is DFQATT and CDR2 is SNEGSKA in the germline V gene (reference sequence). CDR3 region: CSANPPVAGAIGNQPQHF. In nucleotides, the CDR3 is TGCAGTGCTAACCCCCCAGTAGCGGGAGCAATTGGCAATCAGCCCCAGCATTTT.

This clonotype has just a few counts. It is likely a read error, because the conserved phenylalanine at the end of the CDR3 is missing. V gene TRBV12-3 or TRBV12-4 combines with J gene TRBJ1-1; no clear D gene. V was clipped by 2 bases and J by 5 bases, with 12 bases between them. This CDR3 is 14 amino acids long. CDR3 nucleotide sequence: TGTGCCAGCAGTTTATCCCTCTCTGCGACTGAAGCTTTCTTA. Protein: CASSLSLSATEAFL.

The V call is TRBV6-6, the J call TRBJ1-5; unclear D gene. The germline CDR1 and CDR2 sequences are MNHNY and SVGAGI (reference sequence). This CDR3 region has 14 residues. The V end lost 5 bases, the J end lost 2 bases, and 10 bases lay between the germline ends. The chain's CDR3 is CASSLPRGNQPQHF. CDR3 bases: TGTGCCAGCAGTCTGCCCCGGGGCAATCAGCCCCAGCATTTT.

The chain recombines TRBV20-1 with TRBJ1-1; D is unclear. Trimming pared 2 bases from V and 7 bases from J, leaving 11 bases between. This CDR3 comprises 12 residues. The germline V gene has CDR1 DFQATT and CDR2 SNEGSKA (reference sequence). The CDR3 DNA sequence: TGCAGTGCTAGAACACAGTCATTTGAAGCTTTCTTT. Amino acid sequence: CSARTQSFEAFF.

This chain connects TRBV6-5 to TRBJ1-2, with 8 bases that match TRBD1. This CDR3 spans 15 amino acids. V shed 7 bases, J shed 1 base, and the junction held 8 bases outside the gene matches. Germline assignment: CDR1 MNHEY and CDR2 SVGAGI. CDR3 amino acids: CASTPGTGHNYGYTF. In DNA form, the CDR3 reads TGTGCCAGCACGCCCGGGACAGGCCATAACTATGGCTACACCTTC.

This clonotype was seen a handful of times. The chain joins TRBV27 to TRBJ2-5, with 7 bases matching TRBD1. The germline V gene has CDR1 MNHEY and CDR2 SMNVEV (reference sequence). This CDR3 has 14 amino acids. J was trimmed by 3 bases and V by 10 bases; bases with no gene match: 11. The CDR3 spells CAILGGQPEETQYF. DNA of the CDR3: TGTGCCATCCTAGGGGGACAGCCGGAAGAGACCCAGTACTTC.

V and J are TRBV11-2 and TRBJ2-3, with 11 bases matching TRBD2. The CDR3 runs 15 residues. Trimming at V came to 2 bases and at J to 4 bases, leaving 2 bases not matched to a gene. CDR1 SGHAT and CDR2 FQNNGV come from the germline V gene. This CDR3 is CASSLIAGGPDTQYF. The DNA for the CDR3 is TGTGCCAGCAGCTTAATAGCGGGAGGGCCAGATACGCAGTATTTT.